Listed below are T cell receptor beta chains from one sample, sequenced in a study of blood T cell repertoires in COVID-19. Sequencing was performed with immunoSEQ multiplex PCR; in TCRdb, only in-frame clones are kept and a portion is missing. In the table there are under 250,000 clones, 70% to 90% of which are singletons. The sequencing input was peripheral blood. These TCRs come from an older woman with active or convalescent COVID-19. The CDR3 runs from the conserved cysteine through the conserved F or W. Each record gives: clone size, D gene, J gene, V gene, CDR3 DNA, CDR3 protein. D genes are given only for firm matches. Expanded clones are given a class, and other clones once, few, many or no size at all.

clone size: NA
D gene: NA
J gene: TRBJ2-6
V gene: TRBV2
CDR3 DNA: TGTGCCAGCAGCGCTCCAGGGTTTGGGGCCAACGTCCTGACTTTC
CDR3 protein: CASSAPGFGANVLTF

clone size: NA
D gene: NA
J gene: TRBJ1-1
V gene: TRBV7-3
CDR3 DNA: TGTGCCAGCAGCCTGGGCCAGGCGAACACTGAAGCTTTCTTT
CDR3 protein: CASSLGQANTEAFF

clone size: once
D gene: TRBD1
J gene: TRBJ2-6
V gene: TRBV7-9
CDR3 DNA: TGTGCCAGCAGTTTTACAGGGGCTGGGGCCAACGTCCTGACTTTC
CDR3 protein: CASSFTGAGANVLTF

clone size: NA
D gene: TRBD2
J gene: TRBJ2-1
V gene: TRBV27
CDR3 DNA: TGTGCCAGCAGTACCGGGGGGGGAGACAATGAGCAGTTCTTC
CDR3 protein: CASSTGGGDNEQFF

clone size: NA
D gene: NA
J gene: TRBJ2-1
V gene: TRBV9
CDR3 DNA: TGTGCCAGCAGCGGACAGCGCCAAATCTCCTACAATGAGCAGTTCTTC
CDR3 protein: CASSGQRQISYNEQFF

clone size: NA
D gene: TRBD1
J gene: TRBJ1-6
V gene: TRBV29-1
CDR3 DNA: TGCAGCGTGGGGACAGGGTATAATTCACCCCTCCACTTT
CDR3 protein: CSVGTGYNSPLHF

clone size: NA
D gene: NA
J gene: TRBJ1-6
V gene: TRBV7-8
CDR3 DNA: TGTGCCAGCAGAGCCCAGGGTTCCTATAATTCACCCCTCCACTTT
CDR3 protein: CASRAQGSYNSPLHF

clone size: once
D gene: TRBD1
J gene: TRBJ2-7
V gene: TRBV4-3
CDR3 DNA: TGCGCCAGCAGCCTCTCGCGACAGGGGACCTACGAGCAGTACTTC
CDR3 protein: CASSLSRQGTYEQYF

clone size: few
D gene: TRBD2
J gene: TRBJ2-2
V gene: TRBV4-2
CDR3 DNA: TGTGCCAGCAGCCAAGTACGGTCGCGGGAGTTTGGCGGGGAGCTGTTTTTT
CDR3 protein: CASSQVRSREFGGELFF

clone size: once
D gene: NA
J gene: TRBJ1-5
V gene: TRBV7-6
CDR3 DNA: TGTGCCAGCAGCTTAGAGGGAGGCAATCAGCCCCAGCATTTT
CDR3 protein: CASSLEGGNQPQHF

clone size: NA
D gene: NA
J gene: TRBJ1-4
V gene: TRBV10-3
CDR3 DNA: TGTGCCATCAGTGATGCCACAGGCCCGGCCTTTGAAAAACTGTTTTTT
CDR3 protein: CAISDATGPAFEKLFF

clone size: NA
D gene: TRBD2
J gene: TRBJ2-1
V gene: TRBV30
CDR3 DNA: TGTGCCTGGAGAGGACTAGGGCTCAATGAGCAGTTCTTC
CDR3 protein: CAWRGLGLNEQFF

clone size: NA
D gene: TRBD2
J gene: TRBJ2-1
V gene: TRBV19
CDR3 DNA: TGTGCCAGTAGTATTTCTATCCCCTCCAGGACTAGCGGGAGGTTTTACAATGAGCAGTTCTTC
CDR3 protein: CASSISIPSRTSGRFYNEQFF

clone size: once
D gene: TRBD2
J gene: TRBJ2-2
V gene: TRBV2
CDR3 DNA: TGTGCCAGCAGTCTTCTAGCGGGACTTAACACCGGGGAGCTGTTTTTT
CDR3 protein: CASSLLAGLNTGELFF

clone size: NA
D gene: NA
J gene: TRBJ1-1
V gene: TRBV5-1
CDR3 DNA: TGCGCCAGCAGGGATACAAGGGGAGCTTTCTTT
CDR3 protein: CASRDTRGAFF

clone size: NA
D gene: NA
J gene: TRBJ1-2
V gene: TRBV3-1/TRBV3-2
CDR3 DNA: TGTGCCAGCAGCCAACGCCTTTTGGGGGGCGGGAGCTATGGCTACACCTTC
CDR3 protein: CASSQRLLGGGSYGYTF

clone size: NA
D gene: TRBD2
J gene: TRBJ2-2
V gene: TRBV5-1
CDR3 DNA: TGCGCCAGCAGCTTCGAGGGAGGGGTTCACACCGGGGAGCTGTTTTTT
CDR3 protein: CASSFEGGVHTGELFF

clone size: NA
D gene: NA
J gene: TRBJ2-7
V gene: TRBV9
CDR3 DNA: TGTGCCAGCAGCGCCGCCTCGGGGGCCTACGAGCAGTACTTC
CDR3 protein: CASSAASGAYEQYF

clone size: NA
D gene: NA
J gene: TRBJ2-7
V gene: TRBV11-3
CDR3 DNA: TGTGCCAGCAGCTTATATACGGGGACCTACGAGCAGTACTTC
CDR3 protein: CASSLYTGTYEQYF

clone size: NA
D gene: NA
J gene: TRBJ2-7
V gene: TRBV5-4
CDR3 DNA: TGTGCCAGCAGCTTGGCGGGTTCCTACGAGCAGTACTTC
CDR3 protein: CASSLAGSYEQYF

clone size: once
D gene: NA
J gene: TRBJ2-4
V gene: TRBV19
CDR3 DNA: TGTGCCAGTAGTATACCGGTTGCCAAAAACATTCAGTACTTC
CDR3 protein: CASSIPVAKNIQYF

clone size: NA
D gene: NA
J gene: TRBJ1-5
V gene: TRBV9
CDR3 DNA: TGTGCCAGCAGCGATGGTGGGCGAGCCCAGCATTTT
CDR3 protein: CASSDGGRAQHF

clone size: NA
D gene: TRBD1
J gene: TRBJ2-7
V gene: TRBV7-9
CDR3 DNA: TGTGCCAGCAGCCCTGGACAGGGAGTCAACGAGCAGTACTTC
CDR3 protein: CASSPGQGVNEQYF

clone size: NA
D gene: NA
J gene: TRBJ2-2
V gene: TRBV5-1
CDR3 DNA: TGCGCCAGCAGCTTGGTAGTCGGGGAGCTGTTTTTT
CDR3 protein: CASSLVVGELFF

clone size: NA
D gene: TRBD1
J gene: TRBJ1-1
V gene: TRBV9
CDR3 DNA: TGTGCCAGCAGCGTAGAAGGGACAGGGGTCAACACTGAAGCTTTCTTT
CDR3 protein: CASSVEGTGVNTEAFF

clone size: NA
D gene: NA
J gene: TRBJ1-4
V gene: TRBV7-2
CDR3 DNA: TGTGCCAGCAGCCGGGGGGGGTCTGAAAAACTGTTTTTT
CDR3 protein: CASSRGGSEKLFF

clone size: NA
D gene: TRBD1
J gene: TRBJ1-1
V gene: TRBV30
CDR3 DNA: TGTGCCTGGAGTGAGGGGGCGTACACTGAAGCTTTCTTT
CDR3 protein: CAWSEGAYTEAFF